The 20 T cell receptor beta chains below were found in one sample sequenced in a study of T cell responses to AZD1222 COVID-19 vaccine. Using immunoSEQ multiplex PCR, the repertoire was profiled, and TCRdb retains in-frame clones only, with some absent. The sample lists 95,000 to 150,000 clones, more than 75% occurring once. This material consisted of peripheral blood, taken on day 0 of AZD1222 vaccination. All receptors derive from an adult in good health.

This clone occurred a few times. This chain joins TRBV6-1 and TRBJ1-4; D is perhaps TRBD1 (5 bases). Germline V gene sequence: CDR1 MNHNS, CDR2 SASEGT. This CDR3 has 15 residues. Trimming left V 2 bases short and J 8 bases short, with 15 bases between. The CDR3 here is CASSERRAGGEKLFF. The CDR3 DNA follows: TGTGCCAGCAGTGAACGCAGGGCAGGAGGCGAAAAACTGTTTTTT.

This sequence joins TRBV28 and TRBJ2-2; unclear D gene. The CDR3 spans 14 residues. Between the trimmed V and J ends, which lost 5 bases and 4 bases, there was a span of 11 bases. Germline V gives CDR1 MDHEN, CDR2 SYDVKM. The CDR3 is CASSGSFTTGELFF. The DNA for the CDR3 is TGTGCCAGCAGTGGGTCGTTCACCACCGGGGAGCTGTTTTTT.

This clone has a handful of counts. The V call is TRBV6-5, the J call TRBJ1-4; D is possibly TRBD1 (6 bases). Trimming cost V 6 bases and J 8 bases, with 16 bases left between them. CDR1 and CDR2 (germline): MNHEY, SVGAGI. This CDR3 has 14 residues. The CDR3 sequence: CASRRTGLGEKLFF. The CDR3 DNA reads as TGTGCCAGCAGAAGAACAGGGTTAGGGGAAAAACTGTTTTTT.

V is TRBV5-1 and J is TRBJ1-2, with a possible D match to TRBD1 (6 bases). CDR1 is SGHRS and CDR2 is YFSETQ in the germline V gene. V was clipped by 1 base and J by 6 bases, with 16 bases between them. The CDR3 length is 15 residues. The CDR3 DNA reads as TGCGCCAGCAGCTTGTTGCGACAGGCCAACGATGGCTACACCTTC. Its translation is CASSLLRQANDGYTF.

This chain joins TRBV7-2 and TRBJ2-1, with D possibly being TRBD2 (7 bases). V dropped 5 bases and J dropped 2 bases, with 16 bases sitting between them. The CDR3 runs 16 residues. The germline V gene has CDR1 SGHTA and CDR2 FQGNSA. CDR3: CASSRGGSGPYNEQFF. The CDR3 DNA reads TGTGCCAGCAGCAGGGGGGGTAGCGGGCCCTACAATGAGCAGTTCTTC.

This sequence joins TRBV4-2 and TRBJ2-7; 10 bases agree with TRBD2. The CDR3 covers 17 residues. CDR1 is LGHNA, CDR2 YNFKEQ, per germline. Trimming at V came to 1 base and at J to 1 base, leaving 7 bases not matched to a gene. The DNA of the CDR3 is TGTGCCAGCAGCCAAGCATACTGGACTAGCGGTTCCTACGAGCAGTACTTC. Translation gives CASSQAYWTSGSYEQYF.

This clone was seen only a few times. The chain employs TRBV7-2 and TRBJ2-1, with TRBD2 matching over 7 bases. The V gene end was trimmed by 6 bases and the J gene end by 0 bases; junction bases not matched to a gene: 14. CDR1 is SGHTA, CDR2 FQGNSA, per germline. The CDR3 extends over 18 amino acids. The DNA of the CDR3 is TGTGCCAGCAGGCTAAGGGGCGGGAGTGCACCCTCCTACAATGAGCAGTTCTTC. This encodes CASRLRGGSAPSYNEQFF.

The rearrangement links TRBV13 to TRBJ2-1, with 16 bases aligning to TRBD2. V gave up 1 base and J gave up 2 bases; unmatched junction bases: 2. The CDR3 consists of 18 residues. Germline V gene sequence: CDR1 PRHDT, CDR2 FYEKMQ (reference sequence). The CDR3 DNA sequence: TGTGCCAGCAGCTTAGTGGGACTAGCGGGGGGGCCCTACAATGAGCAGTTCTTC. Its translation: CASSLVGLAGGPYNEQFF.

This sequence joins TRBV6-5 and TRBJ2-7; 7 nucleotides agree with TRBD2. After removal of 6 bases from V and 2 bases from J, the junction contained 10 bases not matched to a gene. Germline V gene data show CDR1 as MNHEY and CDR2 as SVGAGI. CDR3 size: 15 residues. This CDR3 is CASRKAPSGPYEQYF. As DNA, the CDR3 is TGTGCCAGCAGAAAAGCCCCTAGCGGACCCTACGAGCAGTACTTC.

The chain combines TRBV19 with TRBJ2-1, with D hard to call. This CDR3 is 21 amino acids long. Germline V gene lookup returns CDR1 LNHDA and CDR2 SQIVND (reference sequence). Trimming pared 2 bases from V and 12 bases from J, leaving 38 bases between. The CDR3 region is CASSIKESEGRISGIRGGQFF. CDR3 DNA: TGTGCCAGTAGTATAAAAGAATCCGAAGGCCGCATATCAGGCATTCGTGGTGGGCAGTTCTTC.

CDR3 protein: CASSLPQGADQPQHF. In DNA, the CDR3 is TGTGCCAGCAGTTTACCGCAGGGGGCGGATCAGCCCCAGCATTTT. V gene TRBV28 combines with J gene TRBJ1-5; TRBD1 aligns across 8 bases. J was trimmed by 5 bases and V by 2 bases; bases with no gene match: 5. The germline V gene encodes CDR1 MDHEN and CDR2 SYDVKM. The CDR3 sequence is 15 residues long.

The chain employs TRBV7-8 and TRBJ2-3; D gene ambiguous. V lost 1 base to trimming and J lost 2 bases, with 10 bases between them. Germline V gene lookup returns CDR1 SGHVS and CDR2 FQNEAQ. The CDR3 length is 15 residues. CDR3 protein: CASSLVPPTTDTQYF. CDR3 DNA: TGTGCCAGCAGCTTAGTCCCCCCCACCACAGATACGCAGTATTTT.

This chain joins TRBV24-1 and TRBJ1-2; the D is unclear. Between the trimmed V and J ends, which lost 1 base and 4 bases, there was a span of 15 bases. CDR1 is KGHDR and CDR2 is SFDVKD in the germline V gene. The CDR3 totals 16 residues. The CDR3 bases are TGTGCCACCAGTGATTTCAAAACTCCAGGCTCCTATGGCTACACCTTC. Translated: CATSDFKTPGSYGYTF.

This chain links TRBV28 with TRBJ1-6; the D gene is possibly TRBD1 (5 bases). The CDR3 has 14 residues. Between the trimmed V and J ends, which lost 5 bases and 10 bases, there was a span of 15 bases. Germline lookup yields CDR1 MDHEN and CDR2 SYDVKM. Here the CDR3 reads CASSPGQTWSPLHF. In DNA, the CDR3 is TGTGCCAGCAGTCCCGGACAAACATGGTCACCCCTCCACTTT.

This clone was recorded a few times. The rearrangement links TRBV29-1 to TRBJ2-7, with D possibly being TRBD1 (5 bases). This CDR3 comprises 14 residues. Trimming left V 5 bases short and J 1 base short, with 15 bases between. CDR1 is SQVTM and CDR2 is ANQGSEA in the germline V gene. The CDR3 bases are TGCAGCGTTCTTCGGCAGGGTATTTCCTACGAGCAGTACTTC. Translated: CSVLRQGISYEQYF.

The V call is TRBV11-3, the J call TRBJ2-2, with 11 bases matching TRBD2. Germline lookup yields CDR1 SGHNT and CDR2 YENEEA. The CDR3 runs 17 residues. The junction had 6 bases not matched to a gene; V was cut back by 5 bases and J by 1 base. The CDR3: CASSRQGLAVNTGELFF. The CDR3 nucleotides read TGTGCCAGCAGCCGCCAGGGACTAGCGGTGAACACCGGGGAGCTGTTTTTT.

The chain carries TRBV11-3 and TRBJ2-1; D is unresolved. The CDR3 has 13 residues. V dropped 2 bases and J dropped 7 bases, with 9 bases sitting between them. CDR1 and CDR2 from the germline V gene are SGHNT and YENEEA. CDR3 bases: TGTGCCAGCAGCTTAAACTCAGTAAATGAGCAGTTCTTC. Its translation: CASSLNSVNEQFF.

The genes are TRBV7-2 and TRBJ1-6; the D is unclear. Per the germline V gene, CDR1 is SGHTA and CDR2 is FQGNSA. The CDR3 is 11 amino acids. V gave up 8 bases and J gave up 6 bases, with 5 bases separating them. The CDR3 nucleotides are TGTGCCAGCGGGAGTAATTCACCCCTCCACTTT. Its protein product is CASGSNSPLHF.

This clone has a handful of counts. CDR3 nucleotide sequence: TGTGCCACCCTTAGGGGGGATCGGACCGGGGAGCTGTTTTTT. Its protein is CATLRGDRTGELFF. The chain combines TRBV28 with TRBJ2-2; the D call may be TRBD1 or TRBD2 (6 bases each). The CDR3 covers 14 residues. In germline, CDR1 is MDHEN, CDR2 SYDVKM. The germline V and J ends were trimmed by 10 bases and 5 bases, with 17 bases remaining between them.

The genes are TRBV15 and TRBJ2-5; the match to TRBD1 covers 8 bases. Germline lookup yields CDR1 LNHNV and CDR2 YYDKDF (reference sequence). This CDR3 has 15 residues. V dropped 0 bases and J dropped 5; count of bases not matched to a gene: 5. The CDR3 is CATSRDQGARETQYF. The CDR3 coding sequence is TGTGCCACCAGCAGAGATCAGGGGGCCCGGGAGACCCAGTACTTC.